This T cell receptor beta chain was recorded in a study of blood T cell repertoires in COVID-19. Study-wide context: Sites across the United States, Italy and Spain contributed samples from acute and convalescent COVID-19.

The CDR3 has 11 residues. The V end was cut by 5 bases, the J end by 7 bases, with 11 bases between. Germline values: CDR1 GTSNPN, CDR2 SVGIG (reference sequence). Profiled with immunoSEQ multiplex PCR; TCRdb holds only in-frame clones, not every one. Of more than 300,000 clones in the sample, roughly 86% were seen once. V and J are TRBV30 and TRBJ2-5, with a tentative D call TRBD2 (6 bases). The clonotype was recovered from a woman aged 25 to 45 with COVID-19, enrolled during active disease. Sequencing was carried out using peripheral blood. The CDR3 loop reads CAWAIGGTQYF. DNA of the CDR3: TGTGCCTGGGCGATCGGGGGGACCCAGTACTTC.